This T cell receptor (beta chain) was profiled in a study of T cell clones after liver transplantation. Study details: In this trial, immunosuppression withdrawal was attempted within 2 years of liver transplant. Draws occurred before transplant, before withdrawal, and after complete or failed withdrawal. Study-level points and caveats: In most of the 8 subjects, circulating graft-donor-reactive CD4 TCRbeta sequences fell significantly after transplant. The donor-reactive repertoire was only partly measurable in two subjects, lacking donor cells.

Data came from immunoSEQ multiplex PCR; TCRdb stores just in-frame clones and leaves some out. The repertoire consists of around 110,000 clones, with about nine tenths occurring once and the leading ten covering approximately 0.88%. Worth noting for this clone: Its target is unknown.

This CDR3 has 19 residues. CDR1 is SGHNT and CDR2 is YENEEA in the germline V gene. J gave up 4 bases and V 0 bases, and 11 bases lay outside the gene matches. The TCR sequence derives from a human patient who received a liver transplant. Some T cells may trace back to the graft donor. The genes are TRBV11-3 and TRBJ2-6, with 8 bases lining up with TRBD1. Sequences were derived from CD4+ T cells from blood, sampled 12 months after liver transplant. The CDR3 here is CASSLETGVPISGANVLTF. The CDR3 DNA sequence: TGTGCCAGCAGCTTAGAGACAGGGGTCCCAATATCAGGGGCCAACGTCCTGACTTTC.